This T cell receptor beta chain was documented in a study of shared clonotypes between healthy human individuals. Study context: A couple of women and a few men aged 18 to 49 made up the donors.

Trimming took 8 bases from V and 8 from J; bases not matched to a gene: 11. The CDR3 runs 14 residues. The germline CDR1 and CDR2 sequences are MNHNY and SVGAGI (reference sequence). Libraries were prepared by immunoSEQ multiplex PCR; TCRdb keeps only in-frame clonotypes and omits some of them. Of about half a million clones in the sample, around 79% were seen once. Overall study results and limits: Deeper or shallower sequencing was expected to change how clonotypes are shared among donors.

Points on this clone: The antigen is unknown.

This clonotype was sampled from a woman in her thirties or forties in good health. Some clones in this sample may be carry-over from other donors' samples. Sequenced input: PBMCs. The gene calls are TRBV6-6 and TRBJ1-1, with 10 bases aligning to TRBD1. The DNA for the CDR3 is TGTGCCAGCGGACGACAGGGGGCTTACCAGGAAGCTTTCTTT. Encoded protein: CASGRQGAYQEAFF.